Listed below are T cell receptor beta chains from one sample, sequenced in a study of OX40 agonist ivuxolimab in advanced cancers. The repertoire was sequenced with immunoSEQ multiplex PCR; TCRdb's copy has only in-frame clones and lacks some. This table has about 50,000 clones, 88% appearing once. The sequences come from CD4+ or CD8+ T cells sorted from blood, collected in a trial of the OX40 agonist ivuxolimab. The receptors come from an adult with an advanced solid tumor such as melanoma, head and neck, liver or kidney cancer. Both conserved end residues are part of each CDR3. D genes are given only for firm matches. Rows may omit the clone size; those that give it use once, few, many or a size class.

j_gene: TRBJ2-1; abundance: .; v_gene: TRBV7-2; d_gene: TRBD2; CDR3aa: CASSPGLANNEQFF; CDR3nt: TGTGCCAGCAGTCCGGGACTAGCGAACAATGAGCAGTTCTTC
j_gene: TRBJ2-5; abundance: .; v_gene: TRBV30; d_gene: .; CDR3aa: CALGQGETQYF; CDR3nt: TGTGCCCTGGGGCAGGGTGAGACCCAGTACTTC
j_gene: TRBJ2-7; abundance: .; v_gene: TRBV4-3; d_gene: TRBD2; CDR3aa: CASSQAGGGSYEQYF; CDR3nt: TGCGCCAGCAGCCAGGCGGGAGGGGGCTCCTACGAGCAGTACTTC
j_gene: TRBJ1-1; abundance: .; v_gene: TRBV27; d_gene: .; CDR3aa: CASSGTQNTEAFF; CDR3nt: TGTGCCAGCAGTGGGACCCAGAACACTGAAGCTTTCTTT
j_gene: TRBJ1-1; abundance: .; v_gene: TRBV6-5; d_gene: .; CDR3aa: CASSYSQGISNTEAFF; CDR3nt: TGTGCCAGCAGTTACTCCCAGGGTATCTCGAACACTGAAGCTTTCTTT
j_gene: TRBJ2-7; abundance: .; v_gene: TRBV4-3; d_gene: .; CDR3aa: CASSPSSGGSSYEQYF; CDR3nt: TGCGCCAGCAGCCCTTCTTCCGGGGGCTCGTCGTACGAGCAGTACTTC
j_gene: TRBJ2-3; abundance: .; v_gene: TRBV7-2; d_gene: TRBD1; CDR3aa: CASSLTGGFSTDTQYF; CDR3nt: TGTGCCAGCAGCCTAACAGGGGGATTTAGCACAGATACGCAGTATTTT
j_gene: TRBJ2-7; abundance: .; v_gene: TRBV15; d_gene: .; CDR3aa: CATSRDTGAQGEQYF; CDR3nt: TGTGCCACCAGCAGAGATACGGGGGCGCAGGGCGAGCAGTACTTC
j_gene: TRBJ2-6; abundance: .; v_gene: TRBV6-1; d_gene: .; CDR3aa: CASSDRGGGSGANVLTF; CDR3nt: TGTGCCAGCAGTGACCGGGGCGGAGGCTCTGGGGCCAACGTCCTGACTTTC
j_gene: TRBJ2-2; abundance: .; v_gene: TRBV9; d_gene: .; CDR3aa: CASSAPGTYVTGELFF; CDR3nt: TGTGCCAGCAGCGCCCCCGGGACTTATGTCACCGGGGAGCTGTTTTTT
j_gene: TRBJ2-4; abundance: .; v_gene: TRBV7-2; d_gene: .; CDR3aa: CASTTKLAGSENIQYF; CDR3nt: TGTGCCAGCACCACGAAGCTGGCGGGGAGTGAAAACATTCAGTACTTC
j_gene: TRBJ2-4; abundance: few; v_gene: TRBV11-3; d_gene: .; CDR3aa: CASSMGQLNIQYF; CDR3nt: TGTGCCAGCAGCATGGGACAATTAAACATTCAGTACTTC
j_gene: TRBJ2-5; abundance: .; v_gene: TRBV7-2; d_gene: .; CDR3aa: CASSSGTQETQYF; CDR3nt: TGTGCCAGCAGCTCCGGGACCCAAGAGACCCAGTACTTC
j_gene: TRBJ2-2; abundance: .; v_gene: TRBV4-3; d_gene: TRBD1; CDR3aa: CASSQDWPGGTGELFF; CDR3nt: TGCGCCAGCAGCCAAGACTGGCCAGGGGGCACCGGGGAGCTGTTTTTT
j_gene: TRBJ2-3; abundance: .; v_gene: TRBV7-9; d_gene: .; CDR3aa: CASSLDREADTQYF; CDR3nt: TGTGCCAGCAGCTTAGACAGGGAGGCAGATACGCAGTATTTT
j_gene: TRBJ2-7; abundance: .; v_gene: TRBV2; d_gene: TRBD1; CDR3aa: CASKAETGAWVYEQYF; CDR3nt: TGTGCCAGCAAGGCCGAGACAGGGGCTTGGGTCTACGAGCAGTACTTC
j_gene: TRBJ1-2; abundance: .; v_gene: TRBV7-8; d_gene: .; CDR3aa: CASSQNRRSNYGYTF; CDR3nt: TGTGCCAGCAGCCAGAACAGGCGTTCAAACTATGGCTACACCTTC
j_gene: TRBJ1-1; abundance: .; v_gene: TRBV4-2; d_gene: .; CDR3aa: CASSQNRQAEAFF; CDR3nt: TGTGCCAGCAGCCAAAATAGACAGGCTGAAGCTTTCTTT
j_gene: TRBJ1-1; abundance: .; v_gene: TRBV7-6; d_gene: .; CDR3aa: CASSLTPDNLNTEAFF; CDR3nt: TGTGCCAGCAGCTTAACCCCAGACAATTTGAACACTGAAGCTTTCTTT
j_gene: TRBJ1-1; abundance: .; v_gene: TRBV28; d_gene: TRBD1; CDR3aa: CASRILQGLNTEAFF; CDR3nt: TGTGCCAGCAGAATCCTACAGGGGTTGAACACTGAAGCTTTCTTT
j_gene: TRBJ1-2; abundance: .; v_gene: TRBV19; d_gene: TRBD1; CDR3aa: CASSIGTGGGYGYTF; CDR3nt: TGTGCCAGTAGTATTGGGACAGGGGGCGGCTATGGCTACACCTTC
j_gene: TRBJ2-1; abundance: .; v_gene: TRBV7-9; d_gene: TRBD2; CDR3aa: CASFPGTSPDNEQFF; CDR3nt: TGTGCCAGCTTCCCCGGGACTAGCCCCGACAATGAGCAGTTCTTC
j_gene: TRBJ1-4; abundance: .; v_gene: TRBV6-6; d_gene: TRBD1; CDR3aa: CASTLLRGLTNEKLFF; CDR3nt: TGTGCCAGCACTTTACTCAGGGGGCTAACTAATGAAAAACTGTTTTTT
j_gene: TRBJ2-5; abundance: .; v_gene: TRBV18; d_gene: .; CDR3aa: CASSPQVQETQYF; CDR3nt: TGTGCCAGCTCACCTCAGGTACAAGAGACCCAGTACTTC
j_gene: TRBJ2-7; abundance: once; v_gene: TRBV18; d_gene: .; CDR3aa: CASSTQGSAEQYF; CDR3nt: TGTGCCAGCTCTACCCAGGGTTCTGCCGAGCAGTACTTC
j_gene: TRBJ1-5; abundance: few; v_gene: TRBV15; d_gene: .; CDR3aa: CATSRGTYSNQPQHF; CDR3nt: TGTGCCACCAGCAGAGGGACCTATAGCAATCAGCCCCAGCATTTT
j_gene: TRBJ2-3; abundance: .; v_gene: TRBV15; d_gene: TRBD2; CDR3aa: CATSRRTSGGPDTQYF; CDR3nt: TGTGCCACCAGCAGAAGGACTAGCGGAGGCCCAGATACGCAGTATTTT
j_gene: TRBJ2-6; abundance: .; v_gene: TRBV5-1; d_gene: .; CDR3aa: CASSYQSSGANVLTF; CDR3nt: TGCGCCAGCAGCTACCAAAGCTCTGGGGCCAACGTCCTGACTTTC
j_gene: TRBJ2-5; abundance: .; v_gene: TRBV19; d_gene: TRBD2; CDR3aa: CASSRNGRAGETQYF; CDR3nt: TGTGCCAGTAGTCGTAACGGGAGGGCCGGGGAGACCCAGTACTTC
j_gene: TRBJ2-1; abundance: .; v_gene: TRBV15; d_gene: TRBD1; CDR3aa: CATSRGQSNEQFF; CDR3nt: TGTGCCACCAGCAGGGGACAGTCGAATGAGCAGTTCTTC
j_gene: TRBJ2-7; abundance: .; v_gene: TRBV5-1; d_gene: TRBD2; CDR3aa: CASSLEREFPYEQYF; CDR3nt: TGCGCCAGCAGCTTGGAGCGGGAGTTCCCCTACGAGCAGTACTTC
j_gene: TRBJ1-6; abundance: once; v_gene: TRBV6-5; d_gene: .; CDR3aa: CASSYVGAPLHF; CDR3nt: TGTGCCAGCAGTTATGTGGGGGCCCCCCTCCACTTT
j_gene: TRBJ2-7; abundance: .; v_gene: TRBV7-3; d_gene: .; CDR3aa: CASSPRSYSYEQYF; CDR3nt: TGTGCCAGCAGCCCAAGGTCGTACTCCTACGAGCAGTACTTC
j_gene: TRBJ1-1; abundance: few; v_gene: TRBV29-1; d_gene: .; CDR3aa: CSVEDAGSPSFF; CDR3nt: TGCAGCGTTGAAGATGCCGGCTCTCCGTCTTTCTTT
j_gene: TRBJ1-2; abundance: .; v_gene: TRBV6-6; d_gene: TRBD1; CDR3aa: CASRPTGFGYTF; CDR3nt: TGTGCCAGCAGACCGACAGGGTTCGGCTACACCTTC
j_gene: TRBJ2-7; abundance: .; v_gene: TRBV11-2; d_gene: .; CDR3aa: CASSLGPDQGYEQYF; CDR3nt: TGTGCCAGCAGCTTAGGTCCGGATCAGGGGTACGAGCAGTACTTC
j_gene: TRBJ2-7; abundance: .; v_gene: TRBV6-1; d_gene: .; CDR3aa: CASSERGSSSYEQYF; CDR3nt: TGTGCCAGCAGTGAACGCGGCAGTAGCTCCTACGAGCAGTACTTC
j_gene: TRBJ2-1; abundance: .; v_gene: TRBV7-9; d_gene: .; CDR3aa: CASSLQVNEQFF; CDR3nt: TGTGCCAGCAGCTTACAGGTCAATGAGCAGTTCTTC
j_gene: TRBJ2-1; abundance: once; v_gene: TRBV27; d_gene: .; CDR3aa: CASSRIAVQERTGDEQFF; CDR3nt: TGTGCCAGCAGTCGAATAGCGGTTCAGGAGAGGACTGGAGATGAGCAGTTCTTC